This T cell receptor beta chain was profiled in a study of cytomegalovirus exposure and HLA in healthy donors. Amplification used 60 Vbeta primers and 13 Jbeta primers. Sequenced by immunoSEQ multiplex PCR; TCRdb stores in-frame clones only, minus some. The sample includes roughly 230,000 clones, around 80% of them seen just once. Broader study findings: For TCR beta chains, V- and J-gene trimming was later linked to a missense DCLRE1C variant.

With 1 base removed from V and 5 bases from J, the gap between germline ends came to 24 bases. CDR1 SQVTM and CDR2 ANQGSEA come from the germline V gene. There are 18 residues in the CDR3. In the case of this clone: What it recognizes is unknown.

V usage is TRBV29-1 and J usage is TRBJ2-1, with D perhaps matching TRBD2 (6 bases). Sequenced sample: PBMCs. The sequence derives from a boy aged 5-17 years in good health and CMV-seronegative. CDR3 loop: CSVEGVAGRFPTHNEQFF. The DNA for the CDR3 is TGCAGCGTTGAAGGGGTCGCGGGAAGGTTTCCAACCCACAATGAGCAGTTCTTC.